These 3 T cell receptor delta chains came from one sample sequenced in a study of γδ T cells in repeated Plasmodium falciparum infection. Gammadelta T cells were flow-sorted from PBMC into Vgamma9/Vdelta2+ and Vdelta2-negative populations for bulk analysis. TCRdb re-called clones from the multiplex PCR reads via CATT. The sample has roughly 90,000 delta-chain clones; over 1.1% are singletons. The sequenced sample was gamma-delta T cells from blood. These receptor sequences come from a pool of human donors (malaria-infected and uninfected, not separated).

Remarks on this clone: TCRdb records a much larger clone's protein for this DNA, with a difference at residue 5 that likely arises from a read error; the protein given is the translation of the DNA. The chain uses TRDV3 and TRDJ1; tentatively, D is TRDD2 or TRDD3 (5 bases each). Assignment of the J gene here rests on matching the DNA to germline, because TCRdb gives none. The CDR3 has 17 amino acids. V gave up 0 bases and J gave up 6 bases, with 26 bases separating them. The germline V gene has CDR1 TVYSNPD and CDR2 GDNSRS (reference sequence). The chain's CDR3 is CAFRRLQGWGETYKLIF. The CDR3 bases are TGTGCCTTTAGGCGCCTACAGGGTTGGGGAGAAACTTATAAACTCATCTTT. The variable domain in full, completed from reference TRDV3 and TRDJ1, reads CDKVTQSSPDQTVASGSEVVLLCTYDTVYSNPDLFWYRIRPDYSFQFVFYGDNSRSEGADFTQGRFSVKHILTQKAFHLVISPVRTEDSATYYCAFRRLQGWGETYKLIFGKGTRVTVEP.

CDR3 loop: CALGELSFPRMGDTGKLIF. CDR3 sequence (DNA): TGTGCTCTTGGGGAACTCTCCTTCCCCCGGATGGGGGATACAGGTAAACTCATCTTT. The genes are TRDV1 and TRDJ1; TRDD3 aligns across 10 bases. Here the J gene was assigned by germline matching of the DNA, as TCRdb has none. Germline loops: CDR1 TSWWSYY, CDR2 QGS. With V trimmed by 0 bases and J by 7 bases, 17 bases remained unmatched. This CDR3 comprises 19 residues.

Concerning this clone itself: A far larger clone is only one base removed, so a read error is likely. In the same sample, other DNA sequences code for this CDR3. The V and J genes are TRDV2 and TRDJ2; perhaps TRDD3 as D (6 bases). This CDR3 has 14 residues. Germline assignment: CDR1 GEAIGNYY and CDR2 EKD. The CDR3 DNA follows: TGTGCCTGTGACACCATTACTGGGACAGCACAACTCTTCTTC. The encoded protein is CACDTITGTAQLFF.